This T cell receptor beta chain was recorded in a study of radiation and T cells in renal cell carcinoma. Findings and caveats of the study: Pretreatment tumor biopsies were lacking, so baseline clonotypes are unknown. From baseline, blood top tumor clonotypes peaked at 2 weeks post-radiation.

Sample time point: baseline pretreatment blood. Treatment indicated: 15 Gy SBRT to primary tumor, nephrectomy 4 weeks later. Blood was sampled at baseline, 2 weeks and 4 weeks after SBRT. Repertoires were generated with immunoSEQ multiplex PCR, while TCRdb's copy carries only in-frame clones and drops some. The repertoire holds about 22,000 clones, around 80% seen once, with 40% in the top ten. By share, this clone ranks as medium-sized. The antigen remains undetermined. Mismatch with germline at one junction end may stem from a read error. Other DNA sequences in this sample translate to the same CDR3. The sequence came from a man between 60 and 75 years old with renal cell carcinoma. Sequencing was performed on blood, taken from a patient whose treatment included radiotherapy and nephrectomy.

CDR3 sequence reads: CASSLVQGETQYF. The CDR3 DNA reads TGTGCTAGCAGCTTAGTGCAGGGAGAGACCCAGTACTTC. This chain joins TRBV7-6 and TRBJ2-5, with D perhaps TRBD1 (5 bases). This CDR3 region has 13 residues. CDR1 and CDR2 (germline): SGHVS, FNYEAQ.